These 17 T cell receptor beta chains came from one sample sequenced in a study of cytomegalovirus exposure and HLA in healthy donors. Researchers ran the PCR with 60 Vbeta and 13 Jbeta primers. Data came from immunoSEQ multiplex PCR; TCRdb stores just in-frame clones and leaves some out. The sample has about 89,000 clones; less than 85% are singletons. The sequenced material came from PBMCs. All receptors come from a man in his forties or fifties in good health and CMV-seropositive.

The chain carries TRBV7-2 and TRBJ2-7; 10 bases align to TRBD2. V trimming: 5 bases; J trimming: 2 bases; junction bases outside the gene matches: 9. The CDR3 has 16 residues. CDR1 is SGHTA and CDR2 is FQGNSA in the germline V gene. CDR3 nucleotides: TGTGCCAGCAGCCACCCTTTAGCGGGGGGTCCCTACGAGCAGTACTTC. Its protein product is CASSHPLAGGPYEQYF.

V gene TRBV19 combines with J gene TRBJ2-7, with 14 nucleotides matching TRBD2. The V gene's germline CDR1 is LNHDA and CDR2 SQIVND (reference sequence). V was pared by 6 bases and J by 7 bases, with 17 bases of the junction left unmatched. This CDR3 comprises 18 residues. The CDR3 here is CASRKDRGLAGELGEQYF. The CDR3 nucleotides read TGTGCCAGTAGAAAAGACAGGGGACTAGCGGGAGAGTTGGGTGAGCAGTACTTC.

The table lists this clone with a few counts. This chain uses TRBV15 with TRBJ2-7, with 8 bases aligning to TRBD1. Germline CDR1 and CDR2: LNHNV and YYDKDF (reference sequence). CDR3 length equals 14 residues. The V and J ends lost 8 bases and 2 bases, in that order; junction bases with no gene match: 8. This chain's CDR3 is CATQQGVGPYEQYF. The CDR3 nucleotides read TGTGCCACCCAACAGGGGGTTGGGCCCTACGAGCAGTACTTC.

The V and J genes are TRBV7-9 and TRBJ1-4; no definite D call. Germline assignment: CDR1 SEHNR and CDR2 FQNEAQ (reference sequence). The CDR3 has 16 amino acids. The V and J ends lost 0 bases and 5 bases respectively, with 13 bases between them. The CDR3 nucleotides read TGTGCCAGCAGCTTAGCGGGTGCAGGAACCAATGAAAAACTGTTTTTT. It yields the protein CASSLAGAGTNEKLFF.

The gene calls are TRBV5-1 and TRBJ1-1; 7 bases are shared with TRBD1. Germline lookup yields CDR1 SGHRS and CDR2 YFSETQ. The length of the CDR3 is 15 residues. V gave up 1 base and J gave up 6 bases; unmatched junction bases: 9. Here the CDR3 DNA reads TGCGCCAGCAGCTTGCTCCAGGGGGGTGGCGCTGAAGCTTTCTTT. Its protein product is CASSLLQGGGAEAFF.

The rearrangement joins TRBV5-1 to TRBJ1-4, with D possibly matching TRBD1 (5 bases). Per the germline V gene, CDR1 is SGHRS and CDR2 is YFSETQ. Trimming pared 7 bases from V and 8 bases from J, leaving 24 bases between. The CDR3 extends over 16 amino acids. CDR3 protein: CASRPSREGIGEKLFF. In nucleotides, the CDR3 is TGCGCCAGCCGTCCTTCTCGGGAGGGGATTGGGGAAAAACTGTTTTTT.

The genes are TRBV2 and TRBJ1-2, with TRBD1 matching over 9 bases. V was pared by 5 bases and J by 4 bases, with 5 bases of the junction left unmatched. This CDR3 comprises 14 residues. CDR1 is SNHLY and CDR2 is FYNNEI in the germline V gene. CDR3 nucleotide sequence: TGTGCCAGCAGTAGGGACAGGGCTTTCTATGGCTACACCTTC. Translated, it gives CASSRDRAFYGYTF.

This sequence joins TRBV7-2 and TRBJ2-3, with TRBD2 matching over 11 bases. Losses at the gene ends were 5 bases for V and 8 bases for J; bases not matched to a gene: 6. Germline CDR1 reads SGHTA; CDR2 reads FQGNSA. The CDR3 runs 14 residues. CDR3 nucleotide sequence: TGTGCCAGCAGCCCTGGACTAGCGGGCCGTACGCAGTATTTT. Translating it yields CASSPGLAGRTQYF.

The CDR3 loop reads CASSSGWGGNEKLFF. The CDR3 coding sequence is TGCGCCAGCAGTTCGGGTTGGGGCGGCAATGAAAAACTGTTTTTT. The rearrangement links TRBV5-1 to TRBJ1-4; D is perhaps TRBD1 (5 bases). There are 15 residues in the CDR3. Trimming pared 5 bases from V and 5 bases from J, leaving 16 bases between. Per the germline V gene, CDR1 is SGHRS and CDR2 is YFSETQ.

This chain connects TRBV28 to TRBJ1-5, with a tentative D call TRBD1 (5 bases). Germline V CDR1 and CDR2: MDHEN, SYDVKM. The length of the CDR3 is 15 residues. V was pared by 4 bases and J by 3 bases, with 13 bases between. The DNA for the CDR3 is TGTGCCAGCAGTTCTCCCGGGACTCACAATCAGCCCCAGCATTTT. Amino acid sequence: CASSSPGTHNQPQHF. The full variable domain, with the rest looked up from reference TRBV28 and TRBJ1-5, is DVKVTQSSRYLVKRTGEKVFLECVQDMDHENMFWYRQDPGLGLRLIYFSYDVKMKEKGDIPEGYSVSREKKERFSLILESASTNQTSMYLCASSSPGTHNQPQHFGDGTRLSIL.

The chain is built from TRBV5-1 and TRBJ1-1; D may be TRBD1 (6 bases). Trimming left V 0 bases short and J 1 base short, with 13 bases between. Germline V gene data show CDR1 as SGHRS and CDR2 as YFSETQ. CDR3 length equals 16 residues. CDR3 sequence (DNA): TGCGCCAGCAGCTTGGACGGACAGAGAACGAACACTGAAGCTTTCTTT. Encoded protein: CASSLDGQRTNTEAFF. Full variable domain (rest looked up from reference TRBV5-1 and TRBJ1-1): KAGVTQTPRYLIKTRGQQVTLSCSPISGHRSVSWYQQTPGQGLQFLFEYFSETQRNKGNFPGRFSGRQFSNSRSEMNVSTLELGDSALYLCASSLDGQRTNTEAFFGQGTRLTVV.

On this clone itself: Distinct nucleotide sequences in the sample also encode this CDR3. The chain recombines TRBV9 with TRBJ1-6; possibly TRBD1 for D (5 bases). V was cut by 0 bases and J by 7 bases, with 11 bases left in between. The CDR3 contains 15 residues. Germline CDR1 reads SGDLS; CDR2 reads YYNGEE. In nucleotides, the CDR3 is TGTGCCAGCAGCGTAGGGCAGGGTACGAATTCACCCCTCCACTTT. It is translated as CASSVGQGTNSPLHF.

This clone came up once. The gene calls are TRBV27 and TRBJ2-5; 9 positions match TRBD1. The J call is doubtful: the DNA matches TRBJ2-7 better. Germline-derived CDR1 and CDR2 are MNHEY and SMNVEV (reference sequence). This CDR3 is 14 amino acids long. The CDR3 sequence is CASSPGTGYYEQYF. CDR3 sequence (DNA): TGTGCCAGCAGCCCCGGGACAGGGTACTACGAGCAGTACTTC.

The J gene is TRBJ2-5, the V gene TRBV30; D perhaps matches TRBD2 (7 bases). Germline loops: CDR1 GTSNPN, CDR2 SVGIG (reference sequence). CDR3 size: 14 residues. Trimming left V 3 bases short and J 4 bases short, with 15 bases between. The CDR3 DNA reads TGTGCCTGGAGACCCCTAGGGGGGGGAGAGACCCAGTACTTC. It encodes CAWRPLGGGETQYF.

The V call is TRBV18, the J call TRBJ1-5, with 9 bases that match TRBD1. The germline V gene encodes CDR1 KGHSH and CDR2 LQKENI. The CDR3 has 15 residues. The junction had 3 bases not matched to a gene; V was cut back by 3 bases and J by 3 bases. The CDR3 nucleotides are TGTGCCAGCTCACCGGACAGGGGTCACAATCAGCCCCAGCATTTT. It codes for CASSPDRGHNQPQHF.

The gene calls are TRBV5-4 and TRBJ2-3; D is unclear. Trimming took 0 bases from V and 2 from J, leaving 19 bases between them. The CDR3 is 18 residues long. Germline V gene lookup returns CDR1 SGHNT and CDR2 YYREEE (reference sequence). The CDR3 DNA reads as TGTGCCAGCAGCTTGGGGTTAACAATAAATCTCAACACAGATACGCAGTATTTT. This codes for CASSLGLTINLNTDTQYF.

The CDR3 DNA follows: TGTGCCAGTAGTGTGGAGGGACCGAGCTCCTACAATGAGCAGTTCTTC. Its protein product is CASSVEGPSSYNEQFF. The chain carries TRBV19 and TRBJ2-1; D possibly corresponds to TRBD2 (6 bases). Germline CDR1 reads LNHDA; CDR2 reads SQIVND (reference sequence). Trimming took off 5 bases at V and 0 bases at J, with 14 bases between the two ends. The CDR3 runs 16 residues.